Below, 5 T cell receptor beta chains from the same sample are listed, as sequenced in a study of CD8+ T cells in alopecia areata. Extracted RNA was reverse transcribed, and the resulting cDNA served as sequencing template. Libraries were prepared by immunoSEQ multiplex PCR; TCRdb keeps only in-frame clonotypes and omits some of them. The sample carries around 200,000 clones, 64% recorded once. Treatment given: oral pan-JAK inhibitor, 5-10 mg twice daily. The sample here was CD4+ T cells sorted from blood, taken at week 4, from a patient treated with tofacitinib. Receptor source: a human donor with alopecia areata.

This chain connects TRBV7-9 to TRBJ2-2; D call uncertain. Germline-derived CDR1 and CDR2 are SEHNR and FQNEAQ (reference sequence). The CDR3 is 15 amino acids. The V end was cut by 1 base, the J end by 1 base, with 7 bases between. The CDR3 DNA reads TGTGCCAGCAGCTTAGGAGCGAGGAACACCGGGGAGCTGTTTTTT. Amino acids: CASSLGARNTGELFF.

The rearrangement joins TRBV4-1 to TRBJ1-4, with 9 bases fitting TRBD1. The J segment lost 5 bases and the V segment lost 4 bases, leaving 8 bases of the junction unmatched. The germline V gene has CDR1 MGHRA and CDR2 YSYEKL. The CDR3 covers 16 residues. The CDR3 DNA reads TGCGCCAGCAGCCCCAGGGACAGGGATAGAAATGAAAAACTGTTTTTT. This sequence encodes CASSPRDRDRNEKLFF.

This chain links TRBV5-4 with TRBJ2-1; 9 nucleotides align to TRBD2. This CDR3 contains 15 residues. The V gene end was trimmed by 4 bases and the J gene end by 3 bases; junction bases not matched to a gene: 5. CDR1 is SGHNT and CDR2 is YYREEE in the germline V gene (reference sequence). The CDR3 nucleotides read TGTGCCAGCAGCCCAGCGGGGGGTAACTACAATGAGCAGTTCTTC. Protein: CASSPAGGNYNEQFF.

Here the CDR3 reads CAWSVTRSTQYF. DNA of the CDR3: TGTGCCTGGAGTGTAACTAGGAGTACGCAGTATTTT. The V and J genes are TRBV30 and TRBJ2-3, with D perhaps matching TRBD2 (5 bases). Germline-derived CDR1 and CDR2 are GTSNPN and SVGIG (reference sequence). The V and J ends lost 0 bases and 8 bases respectively, with 9 bases between them. The CDR3 loop spans 12 amino acids.

V is TRBV5-6 and J is TRBJ2-5, with TRBD2 identical over 7 bases. CDR1 is SGHDT and CDR2 is YYEEEE in the germline V gene. This CDR3 has 15 residues. Unmatched junction bases numbered 11, after V lost 4 bases and J lost 5 bases. For the CDR3, the DNA is TGTGCCAGCAGCCGAAGGGGAGGGACCCTGGAGACCCAGTACTTC. Translated: CASSRRGGTLETQYF. Looking up the rest from reference TRBV5-6 and TRBJ2-5 gives the full variable domain: DAGVTQSPTHLIKTRGQQVTLRCSPKSGHDTVSWYQQALGQGPQFIFQYYEEEERQRGNFPDRFSGHQFPNYSSELNVNALLLGDSALYLCASSRRGGTLETQYFGPGTRLLVL.